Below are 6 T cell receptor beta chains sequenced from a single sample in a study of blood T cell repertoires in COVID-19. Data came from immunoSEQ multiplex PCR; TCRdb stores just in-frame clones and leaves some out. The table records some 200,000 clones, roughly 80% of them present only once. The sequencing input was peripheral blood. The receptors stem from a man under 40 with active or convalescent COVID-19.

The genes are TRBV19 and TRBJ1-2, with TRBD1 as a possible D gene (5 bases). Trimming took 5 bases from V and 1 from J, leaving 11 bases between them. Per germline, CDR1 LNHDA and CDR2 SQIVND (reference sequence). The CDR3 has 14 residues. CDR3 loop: CASSHGAVNYGYTF. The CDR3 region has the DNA TGTGCCAGTAGTCATGGGGCGGTTAACTATGGCTACACCTTC.

The CDR3 sequence is CASSLRSGNGSPLHF. The CDR3 DNA follows: TGTGCCAGCAGCTTGAGGTCGGGGAACGGTTCACCCCTCCACTTT. The V call is TRBV5-6, the J call TRBJ1-6; D is undetermined. The V gene's germline CDR1 is SGHDT and CDR2 YYEEEE. The CDR3 has 15 residues. Trimming stripped 1 base from V and 9 bases from J, with 14 bases between.

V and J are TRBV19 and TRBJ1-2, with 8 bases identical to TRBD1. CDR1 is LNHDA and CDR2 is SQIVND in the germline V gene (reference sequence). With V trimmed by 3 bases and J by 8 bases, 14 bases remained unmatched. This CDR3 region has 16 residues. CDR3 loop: CASSILPDRDDSGYTF. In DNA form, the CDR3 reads TGTGCCAGTAGTATCCTTCCGGACAGGGATGATAGCGGCTACACCTTC.

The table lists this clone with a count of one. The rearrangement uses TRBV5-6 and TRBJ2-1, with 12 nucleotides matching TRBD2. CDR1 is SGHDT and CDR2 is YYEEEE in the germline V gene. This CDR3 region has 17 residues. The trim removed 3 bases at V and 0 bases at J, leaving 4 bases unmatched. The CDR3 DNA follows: TGTGCCAGCAGCTCATCTAGCGGGAGGGTCTCCTACAATGAGCAGTTCTTC. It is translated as CASSSSSGRVSYNEQFF.

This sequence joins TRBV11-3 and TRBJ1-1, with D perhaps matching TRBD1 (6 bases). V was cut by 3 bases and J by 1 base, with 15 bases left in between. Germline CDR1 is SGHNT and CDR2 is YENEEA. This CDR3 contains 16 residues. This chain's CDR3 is CASSFRTGPRNTEAFF. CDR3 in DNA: TGTGCCAGCAGCTTTAGAACAGGGCCGCGGAACACTGAAGCTTTCTTT.

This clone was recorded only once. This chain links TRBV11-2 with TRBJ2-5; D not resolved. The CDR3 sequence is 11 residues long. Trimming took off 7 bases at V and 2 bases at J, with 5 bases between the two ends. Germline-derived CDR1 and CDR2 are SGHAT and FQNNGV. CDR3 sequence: CASTRQETQYF. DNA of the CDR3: TGTGCCAGCACGAGGCAAGAGACCCAGTACTTC.